A selection of T cell receptor beta chains follows, all from one sample in a study of CD8+ T cells in alopecia areata. The assay was immunoSEQ multiplex PCR, and TCRdb's table has in-frame clones only and misses some. The sample shows about 76,000 clones, 60% to 70% of them seen only once. The sample consisted of CD8+ T cells sorted from blood, taken at week 24, from a patient treated with tofacitinib. The receptors were sampled from a human donor with alopecia areata. Each CDR3 is given without its conserved first and last residue. D genes are given only for firm matches. Not all rows give a size; the values are once, few, many and, for expanded clones, a class.

abundance	len	v_gene	j_gene	d_gene	CDR3aa
-	19	TRBV5-1	TRBJ2-2	TRBD1	ASSDRGFPPTGTGNTGELF
-	14	TRBV29-1	TRBJ2-2	-	SVEIDGGTNTGELF
-	10	TRBV30	TRBJ2-7	-	AWDFSNYEQY
-	13	TRBV7-9	TRBJ2-3	-	ASSPVVVEGDTQY
few	14	TRBV27	TRBJ2-7	-	ASSSDLHDYGYEQY
-	10	TRBV15	TRBJ2-3	-	ATSRDRDTQY
few	14	TRBV4-3	TRBJ2-2	TRBD2	ASSQDGGANTGELF
-	15	TRBV13	TRBJ2-7	TRBD2	ASSLGYRLAGPYEQY
-	8	TRBV6-5	TRBJ2-5	-	ASKAETQY
-	12	TRBV27	TRBJ1-3	-	ASSLDGSGNTIY
few	11	TRBV5-4	TRBJ1-1	TRBD1	ASSLRGRTEAF
-	11	TRBV29-1	TRBJ1-5	-	SIEEDGGQPQH
-	12	TRBV27	TRBJ2-5	TRBD1	ASRVQGAQETQY
-	11	TRBV5-6	TRBJ2-7	-	ASSLVGAGEQY
-	15	TRBV9	TRBJ2-5	TRBD2	ASSPGLAGEYQETQY
-	13	TRBV7-9	TRBJ2-1	TRBD2	ASSPRTSGRLEQF
-	14	TRBV7-9	TRBJ2-3	TRBD1	ASSLGAGGKTDTQY
few	16	TRBV7-9	TRBJ2-2	-	ASSAPRLGDSGGGELF
few	11	TRBV27	TRBJ1-4	TRBD1	ASSLGTGEKLF
-	11	TRBV13	TRBJ2-7	TRBD1	ASTAGQGYEQY
once	12	TRBV6-5	TRBJ1-2	-	ASSYQGTRNGYT
-	17	TRBV7-2	TRBJ2-7	TRBD2	ASSLEGPGGPFLGDEQY
-	13	TRBV6-5	TRBJ2-5	TRBD2	ASSRSGNTQETQY
-	12	TRBV29-1	TRBJ2-5	-	SVEVAGSGETQY
few	13	TRBV4-3	TRBJ2-3	-	ASSQDPGSADTQY
-	10	TRBV29-1	TRBJ2-2	-	SVDMSAGELF
-	13	TRBV23-1	TRBJ2-4	-	ASSQSRSRADIQY
few	13	TRBV7-3	TRBJ2-7	-	ASSYGDRPPYEQY
once	14	TRBV5-1	TRBJ2-3	-	ASSLAGRPRVDTQY
once	13	TRBV29-1	TRBJ2-1	TRBD2	SVESRLATYNEQF
few	11	TRBV5-4	TRBJ1-1	-	ASSSTENTEAF
few	10	TRBV7-9	TRBJ1-1	-	ASSLHGGEAF
once	12	TRBV5-1	TRBJ1-1	-	ASSEGSRYTEAF
few	12	TRBV7-8	TRBJ2-7	-	ASSLEKGAYEQY
few	13	TRBV6-4	TRBJ1-5	TRBD1	ASSPGQGGNQPQH
once	14	TRBV11-2	TRBJ2-3	-	ASSLDLGQSTDTQY